The clone carrying this T cell receptor beta chain was counted between two and nine times. This sample is part of a study of T-cell memory formation after mild COVID-19. Using constant-segment primers, 5'RACE produced TCR alpha and TCR beta cDNA libraries carrying sample barcodes and UMIs. TCRdb passed the 5' RACE reads through MiXCR, listing each CDR3 protein once. Altogether 380,000 or so distinct CDR3 sequences are present, around 14% being singletons, with the ten largest covering 22%. The germline gives CDR1 SGHVS, CDR2 FNYEAQ. The CDR3 length is 14 residues. The V gene lost 2 bases and the J gene lost 6 bases, with 13 bases spanning the gap.

The sequence was obtained from a man younger than 30 who had mild COVID-19 (a few samples of this study predate the infection). Cell type and time point are not known. This chain joins TRBV7-6 and TRBJ1-1, with a possible D match to TRBD1 (5 bases). Sequencing was performed on PBMCs or a T cell subset sorted from them (not recorded which). The CDR3 DNA reads as TGTGCCAGCAGCTTACGAGGGCAGGGCTCTGAAGCTTTCTTT. It yields the protein CASSLRGQGSEAFF.